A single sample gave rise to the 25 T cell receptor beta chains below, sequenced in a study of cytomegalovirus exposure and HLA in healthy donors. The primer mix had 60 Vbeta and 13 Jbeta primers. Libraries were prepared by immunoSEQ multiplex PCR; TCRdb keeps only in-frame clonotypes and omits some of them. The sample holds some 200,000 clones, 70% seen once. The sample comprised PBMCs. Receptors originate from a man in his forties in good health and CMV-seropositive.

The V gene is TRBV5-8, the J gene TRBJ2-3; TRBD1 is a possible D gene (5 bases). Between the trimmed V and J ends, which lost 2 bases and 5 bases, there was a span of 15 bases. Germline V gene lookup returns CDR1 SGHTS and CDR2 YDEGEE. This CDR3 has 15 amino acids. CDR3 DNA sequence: TGTGCCAGCAGCTTAGGCACAGGTGATCAAGATACGCAGTATTTT. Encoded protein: CASSLGTGDQDTQYF.

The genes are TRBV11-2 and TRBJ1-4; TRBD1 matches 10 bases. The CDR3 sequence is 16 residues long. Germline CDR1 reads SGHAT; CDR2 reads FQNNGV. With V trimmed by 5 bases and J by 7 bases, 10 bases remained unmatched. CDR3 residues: CASSLLAGQGGEKLFF. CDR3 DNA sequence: TGTGCCAGCAGCCTGCTGGCCGGACAGGGGGGTGAAAAACTGTTTTTT.

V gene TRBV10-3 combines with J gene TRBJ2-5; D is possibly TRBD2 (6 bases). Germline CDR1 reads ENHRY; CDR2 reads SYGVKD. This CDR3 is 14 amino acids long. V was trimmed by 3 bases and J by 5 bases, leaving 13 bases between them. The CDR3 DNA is TGTGCCATCAGTGATGGAGGGCCCGGCGAGACCCAGTACTTC. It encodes CAISDGGPGETQYF.

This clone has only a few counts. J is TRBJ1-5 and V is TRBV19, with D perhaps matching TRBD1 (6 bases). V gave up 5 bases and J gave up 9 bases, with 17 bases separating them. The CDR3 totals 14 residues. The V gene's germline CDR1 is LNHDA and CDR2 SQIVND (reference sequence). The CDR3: CASSFLTGQGPQHF. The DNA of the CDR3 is TGTGCCAGTAGTTTCCTGACAGGCCAGGGGCCCCAGCATTTT. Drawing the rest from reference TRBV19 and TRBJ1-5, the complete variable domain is DGGITQSPKYLFRKEGQNVTLSCEQNLNHDAMYWYRQDPGQGLRLIYYSQIVNDFQKGDIAEGYSVSREKKESFPLTVTSAQKNPTAFYLCASSFLTGQGPQHFGDGTRLSIL.

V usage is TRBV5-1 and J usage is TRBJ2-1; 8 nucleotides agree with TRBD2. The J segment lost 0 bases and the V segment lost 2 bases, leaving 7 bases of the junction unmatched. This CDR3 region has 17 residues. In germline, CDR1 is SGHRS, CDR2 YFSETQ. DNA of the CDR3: TGCGCCAGCAGCTTTCCCGGGGGGGCTAGCTCCTACAATGAGCAGTTCTTC. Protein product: CASSFPGGASSYNEQFF.

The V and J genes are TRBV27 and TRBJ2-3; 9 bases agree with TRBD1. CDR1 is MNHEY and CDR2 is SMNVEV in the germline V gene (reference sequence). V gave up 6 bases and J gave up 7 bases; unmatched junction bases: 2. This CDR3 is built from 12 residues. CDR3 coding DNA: TGTGCCAGCAGGGGGACAGGGTATACGCAGTATTTT. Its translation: CASRGTGYTQYF.

The CDR3 is CASSFEQGIYEQYF. As DNA, the CDR3 is TGTGCCAGCAGCTTCGAACAGGGGATTTACGAGCAGTACTTC. The rearrangement joins TRBV5-4 to TRBJ2-7; 7 bases map to TRBD1. V lost 2 bases and J lost 4; bases outside the gene matches: 6. The V gene's germline CDR1 is SGHNT and CDR2 YYREEE (reference sequence). The CDR3 contains 14 residues.

The CDR3 loop is CASSLGVFDGYTF. CDR3 nucleotide sequence: TGTGCCAGCAGCTTAGGAGTCTTCGATGGCTACACCTTC. The J gene is TRBJ1-2, the V gene TRBV11-2; D ambiguous. Germline V lookup: CDR1 SGHAT, CDR2 FQNNGV. The CDR3 is 13 amino acids. The V end lost 1 base, the J end lost 6 bases, and 9 bases lay between the germline ends.

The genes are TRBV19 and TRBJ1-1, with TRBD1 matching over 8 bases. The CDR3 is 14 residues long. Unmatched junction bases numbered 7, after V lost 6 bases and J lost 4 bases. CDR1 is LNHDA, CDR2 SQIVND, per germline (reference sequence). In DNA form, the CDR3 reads TGTGCCAGTAGCCTCAGGGGGCTACTCACTGAAGCTTTCTTT. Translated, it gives CASSLRGLLTEAFF.

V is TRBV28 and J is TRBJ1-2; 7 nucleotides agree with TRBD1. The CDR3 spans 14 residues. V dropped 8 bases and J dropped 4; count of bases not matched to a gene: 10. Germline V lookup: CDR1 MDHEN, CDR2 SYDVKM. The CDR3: CASSQEGARYGYTF. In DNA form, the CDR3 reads TGTGCCAGCTCCCAGGAGGGGGCCCGCTATGGCTACACCTTC.

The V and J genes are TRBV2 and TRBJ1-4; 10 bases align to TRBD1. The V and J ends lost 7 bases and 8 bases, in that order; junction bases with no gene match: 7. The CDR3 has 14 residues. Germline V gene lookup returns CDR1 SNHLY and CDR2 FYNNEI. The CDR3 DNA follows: TGTGCCAGCACCTGGGACAGGGGAGGCGAAAAACTGTTTTTT. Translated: CASTWDRGGEKLFF. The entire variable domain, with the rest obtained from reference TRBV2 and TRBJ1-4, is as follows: EPEVTQTPSHQVTQMGQEVILRCVPISNHLYFYWYRQILGQKVEFLVSFYNNEISEKSEIFDDQFSVERPDGSNFTLKIRSTKLEDSAMYFCASTWDRGGEKLFFGSGTQLSVL.

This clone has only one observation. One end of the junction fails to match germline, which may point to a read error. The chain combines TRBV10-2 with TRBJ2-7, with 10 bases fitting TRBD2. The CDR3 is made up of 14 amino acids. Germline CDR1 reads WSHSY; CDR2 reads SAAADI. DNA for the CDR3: TGCGCCAGCAGTGAGTCGTGGGGGACTAGCGCCCTTCCCTTC. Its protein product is CASSESWGTSALPF.

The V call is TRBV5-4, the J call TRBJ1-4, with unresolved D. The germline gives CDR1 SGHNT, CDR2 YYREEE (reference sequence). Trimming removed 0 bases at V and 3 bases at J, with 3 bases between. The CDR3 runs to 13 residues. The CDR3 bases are TGTGCCAGCAGCTTGGCGGCTAATGAAAAACTGTTTTTT. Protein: CASSLAANEKLFF.

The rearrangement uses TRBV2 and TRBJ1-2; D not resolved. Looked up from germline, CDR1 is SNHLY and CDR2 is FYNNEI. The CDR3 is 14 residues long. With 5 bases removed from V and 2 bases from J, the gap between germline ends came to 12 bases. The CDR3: CASSSRTGNYGYTF. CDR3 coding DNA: TGTGCCAGCAGTTCTAGGACGGGAAACTATGGCTACACCTTC.

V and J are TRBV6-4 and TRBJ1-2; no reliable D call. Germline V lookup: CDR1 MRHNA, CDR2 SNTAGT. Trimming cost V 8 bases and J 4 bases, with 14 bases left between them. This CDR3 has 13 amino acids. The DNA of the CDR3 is TGTGCCAGCCCCGAGCGGGGATCCTATGGCTACACCTTC. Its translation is CASPERGSYGYTF.

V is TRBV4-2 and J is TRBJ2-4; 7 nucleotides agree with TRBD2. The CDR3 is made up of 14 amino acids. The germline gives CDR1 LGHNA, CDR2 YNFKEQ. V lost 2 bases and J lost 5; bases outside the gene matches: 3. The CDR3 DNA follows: TGTGCCAGCAGCCAACTAGCGGTTGAAAACATTCAGTACTTC. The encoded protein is CASSQLAVENIQYF.

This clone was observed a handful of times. The CDR3 region is CASSSGQPNTEAFF. The DNA for the CDR3 is TGCGCCAGCAGCTCGGGACAACCGAACACTGAAGCTTTCTTT. J is TRBJ1-1 and V is TRBV5-1, with D tentatively TRBD1 (6 bases). The CDR3 extends over 14 amino acids. CDR1 is SGHRS and CDR2 is YFSETQ in the germline V gene. Trimming took off 3 bases at V and 1 base at J, with 10 bases between the two ends.

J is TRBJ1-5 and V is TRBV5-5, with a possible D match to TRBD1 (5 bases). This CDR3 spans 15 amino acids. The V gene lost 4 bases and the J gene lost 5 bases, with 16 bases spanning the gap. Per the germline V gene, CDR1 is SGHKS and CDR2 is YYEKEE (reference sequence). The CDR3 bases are TGTGCCAGCAGCCCCGGGGGGACTTTCGATCAGCCCCAGCATTTT. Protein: CASSPGGTFDQPQHF.

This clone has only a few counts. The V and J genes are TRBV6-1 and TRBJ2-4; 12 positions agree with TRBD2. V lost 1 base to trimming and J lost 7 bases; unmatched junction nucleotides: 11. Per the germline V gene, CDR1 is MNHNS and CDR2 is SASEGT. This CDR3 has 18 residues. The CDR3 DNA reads TGTGCCAGCAGTGAAGAGTCGGCTAGCGGGGGGGCCAGGAACATTCAGTACTTC. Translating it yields CASSEESASGGARNIQYF.

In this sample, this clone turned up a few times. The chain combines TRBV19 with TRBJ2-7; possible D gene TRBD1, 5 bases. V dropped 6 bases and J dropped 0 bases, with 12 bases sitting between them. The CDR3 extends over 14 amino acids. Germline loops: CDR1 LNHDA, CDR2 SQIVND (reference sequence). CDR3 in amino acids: CASRRQFSSYEQYF. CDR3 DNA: TGTGCCAGTAGGAGACAGTTTAGCTCCTACGAGCAGTACTTC.

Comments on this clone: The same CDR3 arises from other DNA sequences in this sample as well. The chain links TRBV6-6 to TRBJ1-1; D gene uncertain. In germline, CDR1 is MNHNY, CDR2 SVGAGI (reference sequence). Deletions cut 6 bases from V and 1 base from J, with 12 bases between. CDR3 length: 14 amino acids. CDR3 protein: CASSPRAWNTEAFF. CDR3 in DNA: TGTGCCAGCAGCCCGAGAGCGTGGAACACTGAAGCTTTCTTT.

The CDR3 sequence is CASSVRASGGPSSYNEQFF. The CDR3 nucleotides are TGTGCCAGCAGCGTACGGGCTAGCGGGGGGCCGAGCTCCTACAATGAGCAGTTCTTC. The rearrangement links TRBV9 to TRBJ2-1; 11 bases match TRBD2. Looked up from germline, CDR1 is SGDLS and CDR2 is YYNGEE. V dropped 1 base and J dropped 0; count of bases not matched to a gene: 9. The CDR3 sequence is 19 residues long.

In DNA, the CDR3 is TGTGCCAGCAGCCAAGATAGAGGAACACAGGGGGTGGACCCATATGGCTACACCTTC. This sequence encodes CASSQDRGTQGVDPYGYTF. The chain couples TRBV14 to TRBJ1-2; 8 bases line up with TRBD1. The CDR3 length is 19 residues. Germline trimming cut 0 bases from V and 5 bases from J; bases unmatched to any gene: 17. The germline V gene encodes CDR1 SGHDN and CDR2 FVKESK.

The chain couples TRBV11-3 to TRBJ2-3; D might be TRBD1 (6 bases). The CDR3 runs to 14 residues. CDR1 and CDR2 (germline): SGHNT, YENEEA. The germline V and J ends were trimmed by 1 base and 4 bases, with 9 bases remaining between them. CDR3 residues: CASSLGAGADTQYF. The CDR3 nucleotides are TGTGCCAGCAGCTTAGGTGCAGGGGCAGATACGCAGTATTTT.

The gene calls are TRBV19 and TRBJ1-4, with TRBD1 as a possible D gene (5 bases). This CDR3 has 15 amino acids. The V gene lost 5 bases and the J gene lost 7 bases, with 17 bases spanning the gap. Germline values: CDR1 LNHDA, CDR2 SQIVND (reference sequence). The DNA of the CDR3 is TGTGCCAGTAGTGCAACTGGGGGAGGTAGTGAAAAACTGTTTTTT. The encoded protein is CASSATGGGSEKLFF.